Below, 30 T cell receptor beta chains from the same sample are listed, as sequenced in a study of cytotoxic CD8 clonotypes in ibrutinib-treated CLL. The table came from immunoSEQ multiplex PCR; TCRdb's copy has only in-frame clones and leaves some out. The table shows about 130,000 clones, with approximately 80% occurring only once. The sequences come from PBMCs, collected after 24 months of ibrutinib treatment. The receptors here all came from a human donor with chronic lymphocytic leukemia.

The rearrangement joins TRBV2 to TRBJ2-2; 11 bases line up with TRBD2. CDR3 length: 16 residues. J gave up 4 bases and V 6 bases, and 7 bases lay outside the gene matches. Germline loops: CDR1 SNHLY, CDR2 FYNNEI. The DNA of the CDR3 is TGTGCCAGCAGCCTTAGCGGGGGGGTTGGCACCGGGGAGCTGTTTTTT. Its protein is CASSLSGGVGTGELFF.

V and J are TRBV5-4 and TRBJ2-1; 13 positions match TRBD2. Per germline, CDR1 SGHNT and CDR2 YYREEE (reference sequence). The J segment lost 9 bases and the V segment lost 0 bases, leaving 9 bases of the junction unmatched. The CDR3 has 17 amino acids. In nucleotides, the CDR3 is TGTGCCAGCAGCTTGGAGCTTAGGACTAGCGGGGGCGGTGAGCAGTTCTTC. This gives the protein CASSLELRTSGGGEQFF.

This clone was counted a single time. CDR3 nucleotide sequence: TGTGCCAGCAGCTTGGATAGGTCATATGGAAACACCATATATTTT. Its protein product is CASSLDRSYGNTIYF. The V and J genes are TRBV5-6 and TRBJ1-3; D gene uncertain. The CDR3 is 15 amino acids. Trimming took 0 bases from V and 3 from J, leaving 10 bases between them. Per germline, CDR1 SGHDT and CDR2 YYEEEE.

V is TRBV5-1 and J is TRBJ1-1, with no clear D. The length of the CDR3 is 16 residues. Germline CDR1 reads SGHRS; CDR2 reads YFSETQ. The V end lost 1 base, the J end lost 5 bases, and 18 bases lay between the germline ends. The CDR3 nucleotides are TGCGCCAGCAGCTTGAACCAGCTGCGATCGGGTACTGAAGCTTTCTTT. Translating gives CASSLNQLRSGTEAFF.

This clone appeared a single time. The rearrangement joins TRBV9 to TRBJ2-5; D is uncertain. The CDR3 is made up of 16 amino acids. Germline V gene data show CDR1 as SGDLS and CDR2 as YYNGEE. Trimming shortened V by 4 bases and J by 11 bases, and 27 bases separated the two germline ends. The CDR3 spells CASSFSPSIQSSGQYF. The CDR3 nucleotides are TGTGCCAGCAGCTTCTCCCCGAGTATACAAAGTTCTGGGCAGTACTTC.

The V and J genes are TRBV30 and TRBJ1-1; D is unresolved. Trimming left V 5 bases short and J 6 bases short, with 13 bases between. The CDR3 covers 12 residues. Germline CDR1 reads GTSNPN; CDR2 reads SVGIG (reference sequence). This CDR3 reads CAWGLEGSEAFF. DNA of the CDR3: TGTGCCTGGGGATTGGAAGGCTCTGAAGCTTTCTTT.

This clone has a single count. CDR3 residues: CAISESGVHSNQPQHF. The CDR3 nucleotides read TGTGCCATCAGTGAGTCAGGGGTTCATAGCAATCAGCCCCAGCATTTT. The rearrangement uses TRBV10-3 and TRBJ1-5, with a tentative D call TRBD1 (5 bases). The germline CDR1 and CDR2 sequences are ENHRY and SYGVKD. Trimming removed 0 bases at V and 0 bases at J, with 9 bases between. CDR3 size: 16 residues.

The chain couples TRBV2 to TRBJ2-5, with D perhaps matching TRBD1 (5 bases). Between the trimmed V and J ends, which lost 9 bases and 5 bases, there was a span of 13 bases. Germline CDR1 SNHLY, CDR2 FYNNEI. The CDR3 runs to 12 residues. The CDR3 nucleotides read TGTGCCAGTCGACAGTTTTCGGAGACCCAGTACTTC. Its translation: CASRQFSETQYF.

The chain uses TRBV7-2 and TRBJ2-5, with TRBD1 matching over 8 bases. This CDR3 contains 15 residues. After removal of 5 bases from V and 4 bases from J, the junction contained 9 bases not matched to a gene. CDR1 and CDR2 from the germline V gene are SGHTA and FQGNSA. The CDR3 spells CASSLRGQGSETQYF. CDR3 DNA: TGTGCCAGCAGCCTAAGAGGACAGGGCTCAGAGACCCAGTACTTC.

This chain's CDR3 is CSARSSPEAFF. CDR3 sequence (DNA): TGCAGTGCTAGATCCTCGCCTGAAGCTTTCTTT. V is TRBV20-1 and J is TRBJ1-1; D remains unclear. V lost 2 bases to trimming and J lost 6 bases, with 7 bases between them. The V gene's germline CDR1 is DFQATT and CDR2 SNEGSKA (reference sequence). CDR3 length equals 11 residues.

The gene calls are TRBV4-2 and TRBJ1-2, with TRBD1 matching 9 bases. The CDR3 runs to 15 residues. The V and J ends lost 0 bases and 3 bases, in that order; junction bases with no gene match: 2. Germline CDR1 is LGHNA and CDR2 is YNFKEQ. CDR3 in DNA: TGTGCCAGCAGCCAAGAGACAGGGGGGGACTATGGCTACACCTTC. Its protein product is CASSQETGGDYGYTF.

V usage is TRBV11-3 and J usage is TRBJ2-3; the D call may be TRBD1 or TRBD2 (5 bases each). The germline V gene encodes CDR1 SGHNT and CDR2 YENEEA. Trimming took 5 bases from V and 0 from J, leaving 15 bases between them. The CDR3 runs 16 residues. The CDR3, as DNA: TGTGCCAGCAGCCCGAGTAGGGACCGCAGCACAGATACGCAGTATTTT. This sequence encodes CASSPSRDRSTDTQYF.

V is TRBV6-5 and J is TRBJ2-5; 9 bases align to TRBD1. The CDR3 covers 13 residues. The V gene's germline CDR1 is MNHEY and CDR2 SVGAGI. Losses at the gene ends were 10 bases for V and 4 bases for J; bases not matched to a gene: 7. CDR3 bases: TGTGCCACCCTGTCGGGACAGGGAGAGACCCAGTACTTC. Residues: CATLSGQGETQYF.

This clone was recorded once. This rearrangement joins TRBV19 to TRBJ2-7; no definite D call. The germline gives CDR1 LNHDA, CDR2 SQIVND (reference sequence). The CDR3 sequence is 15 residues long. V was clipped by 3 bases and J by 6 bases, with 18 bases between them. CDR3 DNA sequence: TGTGCCAGTAGTATCCCAGCAAGACCCCCCCCCGAGCAGTACTTC. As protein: CASSIPARPPPEQYF.

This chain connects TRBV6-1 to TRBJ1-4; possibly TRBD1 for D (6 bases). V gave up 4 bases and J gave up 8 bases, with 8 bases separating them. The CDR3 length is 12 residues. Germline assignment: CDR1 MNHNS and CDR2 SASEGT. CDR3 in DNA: TGTGCCAGCAGTGGCCAGGGGGAAAAACTGTTTTTT. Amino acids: CASSGQGEKLFF.

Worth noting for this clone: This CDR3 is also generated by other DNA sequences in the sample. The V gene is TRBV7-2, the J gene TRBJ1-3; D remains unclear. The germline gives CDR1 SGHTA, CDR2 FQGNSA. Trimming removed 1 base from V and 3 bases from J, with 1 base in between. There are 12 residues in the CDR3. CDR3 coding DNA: TGTGCCAGCAGCTTAGTTGGAAACACCATATATTTT. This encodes CASSLVGNTIYF.

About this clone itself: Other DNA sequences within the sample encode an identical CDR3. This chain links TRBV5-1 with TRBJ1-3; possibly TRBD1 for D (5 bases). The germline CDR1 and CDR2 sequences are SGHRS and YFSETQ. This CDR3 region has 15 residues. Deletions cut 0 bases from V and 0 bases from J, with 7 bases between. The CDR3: CASSLEGNSGNTIYF. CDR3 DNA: TGCGCCAGCAGCTTGGAGGGGAACTCTGGAAACACCATATATTTT.

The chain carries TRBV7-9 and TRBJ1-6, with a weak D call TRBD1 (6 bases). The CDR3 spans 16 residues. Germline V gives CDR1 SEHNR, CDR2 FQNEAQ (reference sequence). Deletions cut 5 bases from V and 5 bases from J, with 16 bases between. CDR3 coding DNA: TGTGCCAGCAGCAGAGGGGACATTCTAAATAATTCACCCCTCCACTTT. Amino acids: CASSRGDILNNSPLHF.

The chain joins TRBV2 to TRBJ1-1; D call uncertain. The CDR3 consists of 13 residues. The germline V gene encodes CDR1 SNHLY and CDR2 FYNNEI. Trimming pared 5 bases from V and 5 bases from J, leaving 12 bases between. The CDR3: CASSWVEGTEAFF. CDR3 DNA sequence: TGTGCCAGCAGTTGGGTGGAGGGAACTGAAGCTTTCTTT.

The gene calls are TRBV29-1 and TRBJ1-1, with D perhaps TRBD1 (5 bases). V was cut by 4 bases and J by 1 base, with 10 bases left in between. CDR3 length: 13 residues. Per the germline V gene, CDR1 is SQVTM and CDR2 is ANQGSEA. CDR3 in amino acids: CSVAWGPNTEAFF. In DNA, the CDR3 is TGCAGCGTTGCCTGGGGACCGAACACTGAAGCTTTCTTT.

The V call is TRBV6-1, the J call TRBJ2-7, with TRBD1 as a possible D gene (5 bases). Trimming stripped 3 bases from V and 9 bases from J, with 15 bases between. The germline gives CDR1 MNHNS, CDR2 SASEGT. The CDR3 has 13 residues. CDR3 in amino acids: CASSDVAGQGQYF. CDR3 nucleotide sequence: TGTGCCAGCAGTGATGTGGCCGGGCAGGGGCAGTACTTC.

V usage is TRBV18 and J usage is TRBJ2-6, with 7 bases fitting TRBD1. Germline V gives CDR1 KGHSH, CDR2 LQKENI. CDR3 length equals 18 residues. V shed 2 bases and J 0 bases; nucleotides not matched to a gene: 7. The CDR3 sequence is CASSPWDSPISGANVLTF. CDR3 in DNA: TGTGCCAGCTCACCATGGGACAGCCCCATCTCTGGGGCCAACGTCCTGACTTTC.

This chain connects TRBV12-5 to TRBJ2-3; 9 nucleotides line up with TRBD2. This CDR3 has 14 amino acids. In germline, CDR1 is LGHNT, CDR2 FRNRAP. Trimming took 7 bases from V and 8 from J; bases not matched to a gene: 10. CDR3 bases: TGTGCTAGTGCCCGGCGGGGGGGCGTTGGTACGCAGTATTTT. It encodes CASARRGGVGTQYF. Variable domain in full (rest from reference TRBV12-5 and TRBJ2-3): DARVTQTPRHKVTEMGQEVTMRCQPILGHNTVFWYRQTMMQGLELLAYFRNRAPLDDSGMPKDRFSAEMPDATLATLKIQPSEPRDSAVYFCASARRGGVGTQYFGPGTRLTVL.

CDR3 protein: CASSSPRGYGYTF. Here the CDR3 DNA reads TGTGCCAGCAGTTCGCCTCGGGGGTATGGCTACACCTTC. The chain links TRBV6-5 to TRBJ1-2, with a weak D call TRBD1 (5 bases). Germline-derived CDR1 and CDR2 are MNHEY and SVGAGI. V was clipped by 4 bases and J by 5 bases, with 11 bases between them. The CDR3 is 13 amino acids.

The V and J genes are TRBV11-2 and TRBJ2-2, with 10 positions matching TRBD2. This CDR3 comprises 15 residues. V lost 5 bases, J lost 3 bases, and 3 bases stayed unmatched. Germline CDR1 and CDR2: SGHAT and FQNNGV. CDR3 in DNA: TGTGCCAGCAGCCGGAGCGGGGGGGACACCGGGGAGCTGTTTTTT. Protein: CASSRSGGDTGELFF.

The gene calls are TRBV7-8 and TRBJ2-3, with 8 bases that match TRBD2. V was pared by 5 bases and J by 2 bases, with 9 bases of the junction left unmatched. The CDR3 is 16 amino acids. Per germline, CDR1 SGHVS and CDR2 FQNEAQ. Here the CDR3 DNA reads TGTGCCAGCAGCGCCCACGCCGGGGGGGACACAGATACGCAGTATTTT. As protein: CASSAHAGGDTDTQYF.

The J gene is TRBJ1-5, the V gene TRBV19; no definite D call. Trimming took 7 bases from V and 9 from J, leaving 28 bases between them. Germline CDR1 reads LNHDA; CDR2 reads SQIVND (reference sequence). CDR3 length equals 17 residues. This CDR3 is CASTTTRRAGSGWPQHF. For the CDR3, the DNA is TGTGCCAGTACCACAACCCGGCGGGCCGGCTCGGGTTGGCCCCAGCATTTT.

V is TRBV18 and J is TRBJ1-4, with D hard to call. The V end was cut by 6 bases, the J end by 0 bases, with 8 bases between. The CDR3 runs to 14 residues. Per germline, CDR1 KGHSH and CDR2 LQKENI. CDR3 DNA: TGTGCCAGCTCGCCTATAGCAACTAATGAAAAACTGTTTTTT. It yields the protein CASSPIATNEKLFF.

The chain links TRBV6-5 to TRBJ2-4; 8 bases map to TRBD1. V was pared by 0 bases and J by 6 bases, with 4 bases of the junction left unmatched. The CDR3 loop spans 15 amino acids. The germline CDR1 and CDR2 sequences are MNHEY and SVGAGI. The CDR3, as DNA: TGTGCCAGCAGTTACTCGTCAGGGGGCGCAAACATTCAGTACTTC. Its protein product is CASSYSSGGANIQYF.

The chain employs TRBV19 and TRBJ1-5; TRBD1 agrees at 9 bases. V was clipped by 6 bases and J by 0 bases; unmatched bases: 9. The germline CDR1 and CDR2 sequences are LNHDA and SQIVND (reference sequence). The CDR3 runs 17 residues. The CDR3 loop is CASSPGTGRFSNQPQHF. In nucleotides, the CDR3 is TGTGCCAGTAGCCCCGGGACAGGGAGATTTAGCAATCAGCCCCAGCATTTT.